Below, one T cell receptor (beta chain) is given with its context. What it recognizes is unknown. Researchers tagged individual cDNA molecules with unique molecular identifiers. Each CDR3 protein gets one entry after TCRdb re-called the 5' RACE reads with MiXCR. Among 15,000 to 20,000 distinct CDR3 sequences, approximately 4.7% were seen once, and the ten largest hold more than 6%. The data are from a study of early T cells in non-severe SARS-CoV-2 infection. Study-level information: Unsorted whole-blood RNA was sequenced in bulk, leaving chains unpaired.

The CDR3 extends over 14 amino acids. The germline V gene encodes CDR1 KGHSH and CDR2 LQKENI. V was cut by 3 bases and J by 2 bases, with 8 bases left in between. Findings and caveats of the study: Comparison of clonotypes with VDJdb favored anti-spike CD8 responses while missing private and CD4 specificities.

Sequences were obtained from whole blood. This chain joins TRBV18 and TRBJ2-1; D is unresolved. This clonotype originated in an adult who was a healthcare worker with PCR-confirmed SARS-CoV-2 infection or an uninfected control (not recorded which). The CDR3 protein is CASSPSYPYNEQFF. As DNA, the CDR3 is TGTGCCAGCTCACCCAGTTATCCCTACAATGAGCAGTTCTTC.